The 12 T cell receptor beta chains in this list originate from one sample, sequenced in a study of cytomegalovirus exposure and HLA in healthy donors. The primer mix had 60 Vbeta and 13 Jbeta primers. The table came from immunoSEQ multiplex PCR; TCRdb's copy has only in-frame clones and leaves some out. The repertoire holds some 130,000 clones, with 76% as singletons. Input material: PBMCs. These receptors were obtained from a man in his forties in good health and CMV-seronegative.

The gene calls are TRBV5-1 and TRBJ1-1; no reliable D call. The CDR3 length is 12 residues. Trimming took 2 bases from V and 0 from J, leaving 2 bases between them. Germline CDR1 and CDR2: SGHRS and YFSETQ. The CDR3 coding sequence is TGCGCCAGCAGCTTTATGAACACTGAAGCTTTCTTT. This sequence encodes CASSFMNTEAFF.

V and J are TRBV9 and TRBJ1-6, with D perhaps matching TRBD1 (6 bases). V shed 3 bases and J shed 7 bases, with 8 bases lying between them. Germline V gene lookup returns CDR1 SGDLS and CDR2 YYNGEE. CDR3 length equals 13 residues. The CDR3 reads CASSDRENSPLHF. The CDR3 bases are TGTGCCAGCAGCGACAGGGAGAATTCACCCCTCCACTTT.

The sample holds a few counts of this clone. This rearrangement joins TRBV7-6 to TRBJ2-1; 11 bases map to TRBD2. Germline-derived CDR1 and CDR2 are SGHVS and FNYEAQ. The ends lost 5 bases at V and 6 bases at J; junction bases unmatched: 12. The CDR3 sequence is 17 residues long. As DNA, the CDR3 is TGTGCCAGCAGCCAAAGGGCTAGCGGGGGGCATAGCAATGAGCAGTTCTTC. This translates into CASSQRASGGHSNEQFF. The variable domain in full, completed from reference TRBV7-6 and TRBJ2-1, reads GAGVSQSPRYKVTKRGQDVALRCDPISGHVSLYWYRQALGQGPEFLTYFNYEAQQDKSGLPNDRFSAERPEGSISTLTIQRTEQRDSAMYRCASSQRASGGHSNEQFFGPGTRLTVL.

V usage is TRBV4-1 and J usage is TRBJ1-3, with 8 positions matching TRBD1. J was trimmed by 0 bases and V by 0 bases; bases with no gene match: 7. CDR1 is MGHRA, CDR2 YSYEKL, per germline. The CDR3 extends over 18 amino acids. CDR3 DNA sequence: TGCGCCAGCAGCCAAGATGGGGGGGACAGGTCCTCTGGAAACACCATATATTTT. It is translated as CASSQDGGDRSSGNTIYF.

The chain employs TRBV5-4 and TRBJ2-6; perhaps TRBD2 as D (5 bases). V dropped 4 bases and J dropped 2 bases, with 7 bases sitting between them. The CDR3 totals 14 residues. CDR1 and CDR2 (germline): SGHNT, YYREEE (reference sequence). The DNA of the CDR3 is TGTGCCAGCAGCCGGGAAGCTGGGGCCAACGTCCTGACTTTC. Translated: CASSREAGANVLTF.

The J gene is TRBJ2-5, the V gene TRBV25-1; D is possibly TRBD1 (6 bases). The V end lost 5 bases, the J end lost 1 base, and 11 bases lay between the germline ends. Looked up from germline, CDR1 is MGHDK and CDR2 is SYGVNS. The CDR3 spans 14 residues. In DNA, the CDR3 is TGTGCCAGCAGTTCAGTCAGGGGCCAAGAGACCCAGTACTTC. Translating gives CASSSVRGQETQYF.

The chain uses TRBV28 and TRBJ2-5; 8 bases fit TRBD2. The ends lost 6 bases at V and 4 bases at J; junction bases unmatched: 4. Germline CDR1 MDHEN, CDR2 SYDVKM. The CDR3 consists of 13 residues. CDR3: CASSESGRETQYF. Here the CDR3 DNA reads TGTGCCAGCAGCGAAAGCGGGAGAGAGACCCAGTACTTC. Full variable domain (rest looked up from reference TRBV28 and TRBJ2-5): DVKVTQSSRYLVKRTGEKVFLECVQDMDHENMFWYRQDPGLGLRLIYFSYDVKMKEKGDIPEGYSVSREKKERFSLILESASTNQTSMYLCASSESGRETQYFGPGTRLLVL.

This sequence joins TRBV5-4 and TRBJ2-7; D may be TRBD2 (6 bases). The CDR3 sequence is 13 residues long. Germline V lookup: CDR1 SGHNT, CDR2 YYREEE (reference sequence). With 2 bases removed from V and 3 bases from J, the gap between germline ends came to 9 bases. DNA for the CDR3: TGTGCCAGCAGCTTAGGGGACTTCTACGAGCAGTACTTC. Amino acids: CASSLGDFYEQYF.

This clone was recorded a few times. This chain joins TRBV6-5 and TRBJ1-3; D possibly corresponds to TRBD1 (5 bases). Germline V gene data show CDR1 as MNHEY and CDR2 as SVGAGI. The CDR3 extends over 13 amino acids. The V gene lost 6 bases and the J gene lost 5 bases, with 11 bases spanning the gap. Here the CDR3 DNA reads TGTGCCAGCAGGGGGTCAGGGAGAAACACCATATATTTT. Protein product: CASRGSGRNTIYF.

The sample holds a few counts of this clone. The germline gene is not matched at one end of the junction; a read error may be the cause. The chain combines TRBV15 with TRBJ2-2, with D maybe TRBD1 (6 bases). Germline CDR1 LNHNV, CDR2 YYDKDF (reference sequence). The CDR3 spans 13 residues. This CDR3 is CATSLGHAGQPVF. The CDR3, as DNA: TGTGCCACCAGCCTGGGGCATGCCGGACAGCCGGTTTTT.

Here the CDR3 reads CASSPGTPLDTQYF. The CDR3 region has the DNA TGTGCCAGCAGCCCCGGGACACCGCTAGATACGCAGTATTTT. This chain joins TRBV7-2 and TRBJ2-3; weak D call: TRBD1 (6 bases). Germline loops: CDR1 SGHTA, CDR2 FQGNSA. Trimming removed 5 bases from V and 5 bases from J, with 14 bases in between. The CDR3 has 14 amino acids. The variable domain in full, with the rest retrieved from reference TRBV7-2 and TRBJ2-3, is GAGVSQSPSNKVTEKGKDVELRCDPISGHTALYWYRQSLGQGLEFLIYFQGNSAPDKSGLPSDRFSAERTGGSVSTLTIQRTQQEDSAVYLCASSPGTPLDTQYFGPGTRLTVL.

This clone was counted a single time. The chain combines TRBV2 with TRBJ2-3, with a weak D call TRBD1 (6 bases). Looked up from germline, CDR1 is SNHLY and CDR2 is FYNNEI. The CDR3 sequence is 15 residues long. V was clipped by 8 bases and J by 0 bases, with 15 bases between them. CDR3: CASGPGHGSTDTQYF. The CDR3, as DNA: TGTGCCAGCGGGCCGGGACACGGTAGCACAGATACGCAGTATTTT.